The T cell receptor (beta chain) described here comes from a study of blood T cell repertoires in COVID-19. Overall study: There were acute and convalescent COVID-19 samples, and they came from the United States, Italy and Spain.

Measured with immunoSEQ multiplex PCR; TCRdb has only the in-frame clones, and not every one. The table lists roughly 100,000 clones, 75% to 95% of them singletons. CDR1 is MNHNS, CDR2 SASEGT, per germline. V dropped 3 bases and J dropped 5; count of bases not matched to a gene: 6. The CDR3 spans 15 residues. V and J are TRBV6-1 and TRBJ1-2; 10 bases map to TRBD1. Sequenced: peripheral blood. This TCR derives from a human donor in a cohort sampled during active COVID-19. The DNA for the CDR3 is TGTGCCAGCAGTGAGGGACAGGGGCCCCCGTATGGCTACACCTTC. Translated, it gives CASSEGQGPPYGYTF.